The 17 T cell receptor beta chains in this list originate from one sample, sequenced in a study of memory CD4+ T cells and cytomegalovirus serostatus. The sort gate was single viable CD3+CD4+CD8-CD45RO+ cells for memory CD4+ T cells. Method: immunoSEQ multiplex PCR; TCRdb's copy keeps in-frame clones and lacks some. The data show 50,000 or so clones, around 76% seen once. Input material: memory CD4+ T cells from blood. These receptors came from an adult in good health and CMV-seropositive.

The chain links TRBV7-8 to TRBJ1-2; D is perhaps TRBD1 (5 bases). V lost 3 bases and J 2 bases, leaving 10 bases between the germline ends. This CDR3 region has 14 residues. Germline V gives CDR1 SGHVS, CDR2 FQNEAQ. CDR3 in amino acids: CASSFWGRNYGYTF. The CDR3 DNA is TGTGCCAGCAGCTTTTGGGGGAGGAACTATGGCTACACCTTC.

CDR3 sequence reads: CASTWGVNQPQHF. Here the CDR3 DNA reads TGTGCCAGCACGTGGGGTGTCAATCAGCCCCAGCATTTT. The rearrangement links TRBV6-1 to TRBJ1-5; D not resolved. The length of the CDR3 is 13 residues. The germline V gene has CDR1 MNHNS and CDR2 SASEGT. Trimming removed 7 bases at V and 3 bases at J, with 10 bases between.

V is TRBV19 and J is TRBJ2-5; D not resolved. The germline gives CDR1 LNHDA, CDR2 SQIVND (reference sequence). Trimming shortened V by 7 bases and J by 4 bases, and 7 bases separated the two germline ends. The CDR3 totals 11 residues. In DNA, the CDR3 is TGTGCCAGTACCGCAGGAGAGACCCAGTACTTC. Translation: CASTAGETQYF.

The CDR3 region is CASSPSGGTGDLFGNQPQHF. DNA for the CDR3: TGTGCCAGCAGCCCCAGCGGGGGGACAGGGGATCTGTTCGGCAATCAGCCCCAGCATTTT. The gene calls are TRBV28 and TRBJ1-5; 10 nucleotides line up with TRBD1. The V and J ends lost 6 bases and 2 bases, in that order; junction bases with no gene match: 19. The CDR3 spans 20 residues. Germline CDR1 reads MDHEN; CDR2 reads SYDVKM.

This sequence joins TRBV11-2 and TRBJ2-2, with TRBD1 identical over 11 bases. This CDR3 has 16 residues. From germline, CDR1 is SGHAT and CDR2 FQNNGV. V shed 5 bases, J shed 6 bases, and the junction held 8 bases outside the gene matches. The CDR3 spells CASSGSGTGGAGELFF. The CDR3 DNA follows: TGTGCCAGCAGCGGATCCGGGACAGGGGGGGCCGGGGAGCTGTTTTTT. The entire variable domain, with the rest obtained from reference TRBV11-2 and TRBJ2-2, is as follows: EAGVAQSPRYKIIEKRQSVAFWCNPISGHATLYWYQQILGQGPKLLIQFQNNGVVDDSQLPKDRFSAERLKGVDSTLKIQPAKLEDSAVYLCASSGSGTGGAGELFFGEGSRLTVL.

V and J are TRBV28 and TRBJ1-2; a possible D gene is TRBD1 (5 bases). Germline CDR1 MDHEN, CDR2 SYDVKM. The CDR3 contains 14 residues. Trimming shortened V by 2 bases and J by 8 bases, and 15 bases separated the two germline ends. The CDR3 DNA reads as TGTGCCAGCAGTTTACGGGGGGAGGTAGGCGGCTACACCTTC. Translation gives CASSLRGEVGGYTF.

The V gene is TRBV7-9, the J gene TRBJ1-1; 11 bases line up with TRBD1. The CDR3 covers 15 residues. The J segment lost 3 bases and the V segment lost 8 bases, leaving 8 bases of the junction unmatched. The V gene's germline CDR1 is SEHNR and CDR2 FQNEAQ (reference sequence). CDR3: CASWGGTGGYTEAFF. In DNA form, the CDR3 reads TGTGCCAGCTGGGGCGGGACAGGGGGTTACACTGAAGCTTTCTTT. Full variable domain (outside the CDR3, taken from reference TRBV7-9 and TRBJ1-1): DTGVSQNPRHKITKRGQNVTFRCDPISEHNRLYWYRQTLGQGPEFLTYFQNEAQLEKSRLLSDRFSAERPKGSFSTLEIQRTEQGDSAMYLCASWGGTGGYTEAFFGQGTRLTVV.

This clone was seen a few times. The V call is TRBV10-3, the J call TRBJ1-1; D unclear. The CDR3 sequence is 13 residues long. Per the germline V gene, CDR1 is ENHRY and CDR2 is SYGVKD. Trimming shortened V by 4 bases and J by 4 bases, and 10 bases separated the two germline ends. The CDR3 DNA follows: TGTGCCATCAGTGGGGCAGCCCTCACTGAAGCTTTCTTT. It specifies CAISGAALTEAFF.

The chain uses TRBV5-1 and TRBJ2-5, with D hard to call. This CDR3 is 13 amino acids long. V lost 5 bases to trimming and J lost 7 bases, with 15 bases between them. From germline, CDR1 is SGHRS and CDR2 YFSETQ. The CDR3 DNA sequence: TGCGCCAGCAGATCCCTAGAGGAAGGGACCCAGTACTTC. Protein: CASRSLEEGTQYF. Based on the CDR3 plus reference TRBV5-1 and TRBJ2-5, the full variable domain is KAGVTQTPRYLIKTRGQQVTLSCSPISGHRSVSWYQQTPGQGLQFLFEYFSETQRNKGNFPGRFSGRQFSNSRSEMNVSTLELGDSALYLCASRSLEEGTQYFGPGTRLLVL.

The genes are TRBV29-1 and TRBJ2-5; no reliable D call. The CDR3 spans 14 residues. CDR1 is SQVTM and CDR2 is ANQGSEA in the germline V gene. V was pared by 3 bases and J by 2 bases, with 13 bases between. The CDR3 DNA sequence: TGCAGCGTTGATAAAGGGTTAGGTCAAGAGACCCAGTACTTC. Its protein is CSVDKGLGQETQYF.

The chain employs TRBV2 and TRBJ2-1; D may correspond to TRBD1 or TRBD2 (6 bases each). From germline, CDR1 is SNHLY and CDR2 FYNNEI. Trimming shortened V by 4 bases and J by 4 bases, and 14 bases separated the two germline ends. The length of the CDR3 is 15 residues. CDR3 residues: CASSVEGGAYNEQFF. For the CDR3, the DNA is TGTGCCAGCAGTGTTGAGGGGGGAGCTTACAATGAGCAGTTCTTC.

The CDR3 loop reads CASSQDPLDYSNQPQHF. The DNA for the CDR3 is TGCGCCAGCAGCCAAGATCCGCTAGACTATAGCAATCAGCCCCAGCATTTT. The V call is TRBV4-1, the J call TRBJ1-5, with D hard to call. Trimming cost V 0 bases and J 0 bases, with 12 bases left between them. Germline V CDR1 and CDR2: MGHRA, YSYEKL. This CDR3 contains 17 residues.

The V call is TRBV5-6, the J call TRBJ1-3; weak D call: TRBD1 (5 bases). The CDR3 spans 17 residues. CDR1 SGHDT and CDR2 YYEEEE come from the germline V gene. Between the trimmed V and J ends, which lost 0 bases and 3 bases, there was a span of 16 bases. CDR3 protein: CASSLEKAGPDGNTIYF. CDR3 in DNA: TGTGCCAGCAGCTTGGAAAAAGCAGGGCCTGATGGAAACACCATATATTTT.

The gene calls are TRBV7-9 and TRBJ2-7; D remains unclear. The CDR3 extends over 11 amino acids. Germline V gene data show CDR1 as SEHNR and CDR2 as FQNEAQ (reference sequence). V lost 2 bases and J 3 bases, leaving 2 bases between the germline ends. In DNA, the CDR3 is TGTGCCAGCAGCTTATACTACGAGCAGTACTTC. Its translation is CASSLYYEQYF.

The genes are TRBV5-1 and TRBJ2-3; 15 bases agree with TRBD2. Trimming removed 4 bases from V and 2 bases from J; junction bases left unmatched: 8. The germline CDR1 and CDR2 sequences are SGHRS and YFSETQ. CDR3 length equals 18 residues. The CDR3: CASSPPGTSGGPTDTQYF. For the CDR3, the DNA is TGCGCCAGCAGCCCCCCCGGGACTAGCGGGGGGCCCACAGATACGCAGTATTTT.

The rearrangement joins TRBV11-2 to TRBJ2-3, with TRBD2 as a possible D gene (7 bases). Germline V CDR1 and CDR2: SGHAT, FQNNGV. Trimming pared 0 bases from V and 10 bases from J, leaving 17 bases between. This CDR3 spans 15 amino acids. CDR3 DNA: TGTGCCAGCAGCTTAGAGCGGGGGCCGTCTCTCGCGCAGTATTTT. The encoded protein is CASSLERGPSLAQYF.

This chain joins TRBV10-2 and TRBJ2-3; D assignment may be TRBD1 or TRBD2 (5 bases each). The CDR3 has 15 amino acids. Germline lookup yields CDR1 WSHSY and CDR2 SAAADI. Trimming shortened V by 3 bases and J by 4 bases, and 14 bases separated the two germline ends. The CDR3 nucleotides are TGCGCCAGCAGTGATCAGATCCGGGGCCCAGATACGCAGTATTTT. Translating it yields CASSDQIRGPDTQYF.